This is a list of T cell receptor beta chains from one sample in a study of spatial heterogeneity in lung cancer. TCRdb re-analysed the 5' RACE reads in MiXCR, keeping a single row per CDR3 protein. The data hold just under 95,000 distinct CDR3 sequences, with around 12% observed a single time. This sample comprised PBMCs, obtained at surgery. Every receptor here comes from a male donor with early-stage non-small cell lung cancer. CDR3s include the opening cysteine and the closing phenylalanine or tryptophan. Some rows have no size entry. The others give once, few or many, or a class for an expanded clone.

V: TRBV3-1; length: 12; size: few; J: TRBJ2-7; CDR3: CASSHGQGEQYF
V: TRBV20-1; length: 13; size: few; J: TRBJ1-2; CDR3: CSPYGTPNYGYTF
V: TRBV2; length: 14; size: few; J: TRBJ2-3; CDR3: CASSGFYQGDTQYF
V: TRBV4-3; length: 15; size: few; J: TRBJ2-5; CDR3: CASSQDLGRAETQYF
V: TRBV7-2; length: 15; size: few; J: TRBJ1-6; CDR3: CVSSLWGQRDSPLHF
V: TRBV7-3; length: 13; size: -; J: TRBJ2-1; CDR3: CASSSRGGDEQFF
V: TRBV6-5; length: 16; size: few; J: TRBJ2-3; CDR3: CASRLGTGPSTDTQYF
V: TRBV25-1; length: 17; size: -; J: TRBJ2-6; CDR3: CASSLGKGFSGANVLTF
V: TRBV4-1; length: 16; size: -; J: TRBJ2-1; CDR3: CASSQEGTGIYNEQFF
V: TRBV19; length: 14; size: -; J: TRBJ2-7; CDR3: CASSLQGSSYEQYF
V: TRBV2; length: 15; size: many; J: TRBJ2-7; CDR3: CASTGTGPEDHEQYF
V: TRBV28; length: 15; size: -; J: TRBJ2-7; CDR3: CASSRSSLGAYEQYF
V: TRBV28; length: 16; size: -; J: TRBJ1-5; CDR3: CASSPTGGRWNQPQHF
V: TRBV2; length: 16; size: many; J: TRBJ2-2; CDR3: CASSEGRALPTGELFF
V: TRBV12-3/TRBV12-4; length: 16; size: -; J: TRBJ2-3; CDR3: CASSYRLQEFTDTQYF
V: TRBV29-1; length: 13; size: -; J: TRBJ2-7; CDR3: CSVAQGRLREQYF